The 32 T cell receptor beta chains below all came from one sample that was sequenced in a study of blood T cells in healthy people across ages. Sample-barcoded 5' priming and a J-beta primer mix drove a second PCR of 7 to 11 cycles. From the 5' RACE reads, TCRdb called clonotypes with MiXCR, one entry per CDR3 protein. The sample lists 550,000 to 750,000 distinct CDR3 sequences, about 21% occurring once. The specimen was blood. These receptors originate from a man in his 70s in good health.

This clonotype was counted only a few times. CDR3 amino acids: CATSGLAGGTQETQYF. The DNA of the CDR3 is TGTGCCACCAGTGGTTTAGCGGGGGGAACCCAAGAGACCCAGTACTTC. V is TRBV24-1 and J is TRBJ2-5, with TRBD2 identical over 10 bases. V was clipped by 5 bases and J by 1 base; unmatched bases: 6. CDR3 size: 16 residues. Germline loops: CDR1 KGHDR, CDR2 SFDVKD.

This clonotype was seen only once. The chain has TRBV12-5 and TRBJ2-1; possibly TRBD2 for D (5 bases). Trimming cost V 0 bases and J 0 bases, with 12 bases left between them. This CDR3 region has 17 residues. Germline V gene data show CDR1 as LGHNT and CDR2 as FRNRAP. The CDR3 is CASGLVGKGSSYNEQFF. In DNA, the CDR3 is TGTGCTAGTGGTTTGGTAGGGAAAGGGAGCTCCTACAATGAGCAGTTCTTC.

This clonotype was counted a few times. The CDR3 region has the DNA TGCAGTGCTACGCCTAGCGGGAGGGCCGACACCGGGGAGCTGTTTTTT. Translating it yields CSATPSGRADTGELFF. The chain has TRBV20-1 and TRBJ2-2, with 12 bases lining up with TRBD2. The CDR3 contains 16 residues. The ends lost 4 bases at V and 3 bases at J; junction bases unmatched: 6. The germline V gene encodes CDR1 DFQATT and CDR2 SNEGSKA (reference sequence).

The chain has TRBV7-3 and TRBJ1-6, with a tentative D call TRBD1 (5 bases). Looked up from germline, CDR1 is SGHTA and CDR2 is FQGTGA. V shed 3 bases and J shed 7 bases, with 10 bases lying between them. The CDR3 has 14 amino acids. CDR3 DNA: TGTGCCAGCAGCTTGGGGGGTTTGAATTCACCCCTCCACTTT. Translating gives CASSLGGLNSPLHF.

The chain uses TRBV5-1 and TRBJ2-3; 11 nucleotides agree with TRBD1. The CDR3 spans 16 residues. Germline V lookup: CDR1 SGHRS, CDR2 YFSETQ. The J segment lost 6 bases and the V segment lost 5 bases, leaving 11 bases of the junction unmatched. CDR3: CASRPDRDRGSDTQYF. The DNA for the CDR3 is TGCGCCAGCAGGCCTGACCGGGACAGGGGGTCCGATACGCAGTATTTT.

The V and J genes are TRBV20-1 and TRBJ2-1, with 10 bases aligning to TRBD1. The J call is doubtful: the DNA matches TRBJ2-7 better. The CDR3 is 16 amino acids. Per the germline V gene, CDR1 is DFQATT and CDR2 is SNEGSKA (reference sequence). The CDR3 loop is CSARDGGTGEAREQYF. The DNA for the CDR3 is TGCAGTGCTAGAGATGGAGGGACAGGGGAGGCCCGCGAGCAGTACTTC.

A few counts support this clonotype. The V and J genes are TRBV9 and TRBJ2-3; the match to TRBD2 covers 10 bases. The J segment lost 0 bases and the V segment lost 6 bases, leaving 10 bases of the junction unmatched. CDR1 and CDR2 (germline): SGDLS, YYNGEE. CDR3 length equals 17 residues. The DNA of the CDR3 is TGTGCCAGCAACTCCGGGACTAGCGTCTCTAGCACAGATACGCAGTATTTT. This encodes CASNSGTSVSSTDTQYF.

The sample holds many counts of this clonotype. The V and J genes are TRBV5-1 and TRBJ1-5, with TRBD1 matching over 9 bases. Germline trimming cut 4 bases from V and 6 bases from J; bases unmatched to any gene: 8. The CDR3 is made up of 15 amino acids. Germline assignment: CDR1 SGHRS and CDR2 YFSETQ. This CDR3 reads CASSPDRGEGQPQHF. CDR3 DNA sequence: TGCGCCAGCAGCCCGGACAGGGGCGAGGGTCAGCCCCAGCATTTT.

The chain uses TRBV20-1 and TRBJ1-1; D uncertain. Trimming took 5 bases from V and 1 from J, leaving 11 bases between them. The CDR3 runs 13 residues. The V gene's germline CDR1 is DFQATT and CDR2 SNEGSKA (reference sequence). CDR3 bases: TGCAGTGCTCCGAACGGACCGAACACTGAAGCTTTCTTT. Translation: CSAPNGPNTEAFF.

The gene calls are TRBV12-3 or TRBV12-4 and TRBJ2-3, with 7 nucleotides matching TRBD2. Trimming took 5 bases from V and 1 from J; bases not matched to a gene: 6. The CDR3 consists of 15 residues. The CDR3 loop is CASSPTAGRTDTQYF. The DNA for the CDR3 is TGTGCCAGCAGTCCAACAGCGGGACGCACAGATACGCAGTATTTT.

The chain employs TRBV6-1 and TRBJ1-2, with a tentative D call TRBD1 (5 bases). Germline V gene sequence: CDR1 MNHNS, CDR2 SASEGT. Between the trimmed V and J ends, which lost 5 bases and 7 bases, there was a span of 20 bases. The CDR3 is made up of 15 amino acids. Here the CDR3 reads CASSFLREATSGYTF. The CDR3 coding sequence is TGTGCCAGCAGTTTTCTCAGGGAGGCTACCTCTGGCTACACCTTC.

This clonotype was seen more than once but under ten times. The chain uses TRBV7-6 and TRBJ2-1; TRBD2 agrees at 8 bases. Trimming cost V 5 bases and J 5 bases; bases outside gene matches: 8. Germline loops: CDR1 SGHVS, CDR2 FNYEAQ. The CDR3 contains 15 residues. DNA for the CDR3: TGTGCCAGCAGCCCCTACCGGGAGGGGCACAATGAGCAGTTCTTC. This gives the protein CASSPYREGHNEQFF.

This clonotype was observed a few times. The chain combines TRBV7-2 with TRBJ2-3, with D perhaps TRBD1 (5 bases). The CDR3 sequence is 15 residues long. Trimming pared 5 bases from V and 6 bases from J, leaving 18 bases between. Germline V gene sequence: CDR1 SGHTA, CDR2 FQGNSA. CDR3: CASSPQAGFTDTQYF. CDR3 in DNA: TGTGCCAGCAGCCCGCAGGCAGGGTTTACGGATACGCAGTATTTT.

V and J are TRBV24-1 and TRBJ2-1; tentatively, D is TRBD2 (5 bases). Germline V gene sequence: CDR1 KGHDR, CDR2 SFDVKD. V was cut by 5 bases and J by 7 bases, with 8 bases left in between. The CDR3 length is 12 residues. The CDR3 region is CATSAGFNEQFF. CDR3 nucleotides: TGTGCCACCAGTGCGGGGTTTAATGAGCAGTTCTTC.

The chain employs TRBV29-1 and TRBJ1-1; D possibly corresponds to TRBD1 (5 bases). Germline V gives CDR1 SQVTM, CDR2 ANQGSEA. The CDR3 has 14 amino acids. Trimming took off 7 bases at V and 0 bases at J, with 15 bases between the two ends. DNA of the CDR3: TGCAGCGGATCGGGGGGAATTTTGAACACTGAAGCTTTCTTT. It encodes CSGSGGILNTEAFF.

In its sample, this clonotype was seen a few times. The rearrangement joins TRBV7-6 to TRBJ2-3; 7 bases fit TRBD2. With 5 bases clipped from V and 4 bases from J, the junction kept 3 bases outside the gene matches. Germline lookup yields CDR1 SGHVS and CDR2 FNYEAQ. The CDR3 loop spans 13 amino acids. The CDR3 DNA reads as TGTGCCAGCAGCCGGGGGGAGGCAGATACGCAGTATTTT. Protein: CASSRGEADTQYF. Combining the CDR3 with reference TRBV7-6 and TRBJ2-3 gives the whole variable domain GAGVSQSPRYKVTKRGQDVALRCDPISGHVSLYWYRQALGQGPEFLTYFNYEAQQDKSGLPNDRFSAERPEGSISTLTIQRTEQRDSAMYRCASSRGEADTQYFGPGTRLTVL.

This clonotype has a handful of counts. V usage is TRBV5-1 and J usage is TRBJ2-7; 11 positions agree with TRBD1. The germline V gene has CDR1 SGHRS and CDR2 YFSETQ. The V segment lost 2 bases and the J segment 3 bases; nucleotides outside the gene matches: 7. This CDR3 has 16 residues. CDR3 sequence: CASSFNTGTGGYEQYF. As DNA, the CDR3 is TGCGCCAGCAGCTTCAATACCGGGACAGGGGGCTACGAGCAGTACTTC.

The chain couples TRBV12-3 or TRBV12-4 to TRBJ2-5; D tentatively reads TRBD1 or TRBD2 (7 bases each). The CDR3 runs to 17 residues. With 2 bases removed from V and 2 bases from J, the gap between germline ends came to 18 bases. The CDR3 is CASSLSGRGGSQETQYF. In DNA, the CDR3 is TGTGCCAGCAGTTTATCGGGCAGGGGGGGTTCGCAAGAGACCCAGTACTTC.

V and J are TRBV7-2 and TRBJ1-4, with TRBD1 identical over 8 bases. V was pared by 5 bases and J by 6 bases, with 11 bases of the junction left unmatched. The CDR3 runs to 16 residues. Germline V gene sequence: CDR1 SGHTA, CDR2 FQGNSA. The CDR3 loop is CASSTPSGGVDEKLFF. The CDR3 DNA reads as TGTGCCAGCAGCACCCCCTCAGGGGGCGTCGATGAAAAACTGTTTTTT.

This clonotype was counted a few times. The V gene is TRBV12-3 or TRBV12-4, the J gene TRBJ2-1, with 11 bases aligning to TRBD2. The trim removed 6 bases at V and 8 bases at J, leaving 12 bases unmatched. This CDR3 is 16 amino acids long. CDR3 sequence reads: CASRGPASGRRDEQFF. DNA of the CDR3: TGTGCCAGCAGAGGCCCTGCTAGCGGGAGGAGAGATGAGCAGTTCTTC.

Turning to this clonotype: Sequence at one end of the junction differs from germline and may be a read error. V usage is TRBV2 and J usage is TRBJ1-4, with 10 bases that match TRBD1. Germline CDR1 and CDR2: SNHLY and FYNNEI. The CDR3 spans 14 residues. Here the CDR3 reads CASSAGTGVEELFF. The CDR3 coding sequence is TGTGCCAGCAGTGCCGGGACAGGGGTTGAAGAACTGTTTTTT.

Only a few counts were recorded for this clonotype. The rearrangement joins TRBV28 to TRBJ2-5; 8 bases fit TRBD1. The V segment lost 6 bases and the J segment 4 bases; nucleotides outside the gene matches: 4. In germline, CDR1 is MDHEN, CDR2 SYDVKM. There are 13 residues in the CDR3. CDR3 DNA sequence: TGTGCCAGCAGAAAGACAGGGGTAGAGACCCAGTACTTC. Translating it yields CASRKTGVETQYF.

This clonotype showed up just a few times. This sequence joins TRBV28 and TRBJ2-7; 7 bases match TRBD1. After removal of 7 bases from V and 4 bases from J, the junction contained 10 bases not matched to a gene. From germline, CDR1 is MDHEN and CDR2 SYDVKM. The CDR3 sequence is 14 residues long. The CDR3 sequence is CASTPGQVRYEQYF. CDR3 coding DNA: TGTGCCAGCACCCCCGGACAGGTCAGATACGAGCAGTACTTC.

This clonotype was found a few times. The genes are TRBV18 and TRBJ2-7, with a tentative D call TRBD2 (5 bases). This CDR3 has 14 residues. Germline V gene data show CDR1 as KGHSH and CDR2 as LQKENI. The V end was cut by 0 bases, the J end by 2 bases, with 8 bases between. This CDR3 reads CASSPPHGTYEQYF. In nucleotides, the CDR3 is TGTGCCAGCTCACCACCTCACGGGACCTACGAGCAGTACTTC. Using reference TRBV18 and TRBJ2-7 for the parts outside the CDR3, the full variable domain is NAGVMQNPRHLVRRRGQEARLRCSPMKGHSHVYWYRQLPEEGLKFMVYLQKENIIDESGMPKERFSAEFPKEGPSILRIQQVVRGDSAAYFCASSPPHGTYEQYFGPGTRLTVT.

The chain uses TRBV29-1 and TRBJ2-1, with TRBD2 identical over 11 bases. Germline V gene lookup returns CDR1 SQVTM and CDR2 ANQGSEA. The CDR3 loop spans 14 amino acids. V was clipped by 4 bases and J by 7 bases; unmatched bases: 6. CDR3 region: CSVGISGRANEQFF. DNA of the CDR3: TGCAGCGTTGGGATTAGCGGGAGGGCAAATGAGCAGTTCTTC.

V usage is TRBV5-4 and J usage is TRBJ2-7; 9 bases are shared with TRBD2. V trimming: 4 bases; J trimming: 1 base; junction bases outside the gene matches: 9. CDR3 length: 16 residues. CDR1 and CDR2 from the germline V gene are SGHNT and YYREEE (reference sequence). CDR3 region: CASSPYSGSMSYEQYF. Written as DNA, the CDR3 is TGTGCCAGCAGCCCGTATAGCGGGAGTATGTCCTACGAGCAGTACTTC.

The chain's CDR3 is CASSAVGLAAHLETQYF. The DNA of the CDR3 is TGTGCCAGCAGCGCAGTGGGACTAGCGGCCCACCTAGAGACCCAGTACTTC. The J gene is TRBJ2-5, the V gene TRBV9; 11 nucleotides agree with TRBD2. After removal of 3 bases from V and 4 bases from J, the junction contained 11 bases not matched to a gene. The germline gives CDR1 SGDLS, CDR2 YYNGEE. The CDR3 runs 17 residues.

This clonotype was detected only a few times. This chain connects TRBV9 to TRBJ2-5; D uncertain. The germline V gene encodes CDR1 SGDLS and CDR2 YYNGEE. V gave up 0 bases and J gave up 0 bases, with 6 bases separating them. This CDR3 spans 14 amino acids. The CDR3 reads CASSVEQDQETQYF. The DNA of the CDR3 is TGTGCCAGCAGCGTAGAGCAGGACCAAGAGACCCAGTACTTC.

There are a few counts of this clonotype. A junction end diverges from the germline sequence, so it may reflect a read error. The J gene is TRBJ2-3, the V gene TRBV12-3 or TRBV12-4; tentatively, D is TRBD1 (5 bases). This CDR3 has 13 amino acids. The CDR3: CAGRVSSADTQYF. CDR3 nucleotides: TGTGCCGGCAGGGTCTCCTCTGCAGATACGCAGTATTTT.

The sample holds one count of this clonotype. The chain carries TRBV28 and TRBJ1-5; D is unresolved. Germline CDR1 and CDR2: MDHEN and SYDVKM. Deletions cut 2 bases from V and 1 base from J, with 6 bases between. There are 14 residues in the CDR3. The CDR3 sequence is CASSLVLSNQPQHF. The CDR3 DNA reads TGTGCCAGCAGTTTAGTCCTGAGCAATCAGCCCCAGCATTTT.

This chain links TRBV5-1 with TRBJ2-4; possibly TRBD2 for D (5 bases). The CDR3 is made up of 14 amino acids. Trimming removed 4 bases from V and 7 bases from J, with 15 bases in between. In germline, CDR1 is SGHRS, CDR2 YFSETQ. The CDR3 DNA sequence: TGCGCCAGCAGCCCCGGGGTGACTTTTAACATTCAGTACTTC. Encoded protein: CASSPGVTFNIQYF. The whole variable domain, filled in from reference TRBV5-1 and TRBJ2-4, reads KAGVTQTPRYLIKTRGQQVTLSCSPISGHRSVSWYQQTPGQGLQFLFEYFSETQRNKGNFPGRFSGRQFSNSRSEMNVSTLELGDSALYLCASSPGVTFNIQYFGAGTRLSVL.

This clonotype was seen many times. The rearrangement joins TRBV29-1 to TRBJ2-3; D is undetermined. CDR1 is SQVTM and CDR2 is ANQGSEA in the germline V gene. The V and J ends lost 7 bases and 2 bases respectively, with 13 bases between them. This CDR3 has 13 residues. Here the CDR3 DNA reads TGCAGCGAAGGTACCCGCCTCACAGATACGCAGTATTTT. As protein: CSEGTRLTDTQYF.